One and the same sample provided the 17 T cell receptor beta chains below, sequenced in a study of T cell responses to AZD1222 COVID-19 vaccine. Libraries were prepared by immunoSEQ multiplex PCR; TCRdb keeps only in-frame clonotypes and omits some of them. The sample has about 150,000 clones, 90% to 95% seen once; the top ten hold over 8%. The specimen comprised peripheral blood, sampled on day 0 of AZD1222 vaccination. These receptors came from an adult in good health.

This chain's CDR3 is CASSPAQREQFF. CDR3 nucleotide sequence: TGTGCCAGCTCACCGGCTCAACGGGAGCAGTTCTTC. The chain links TRBV18 to TRBJ2-1; D gene ambiguous. V lost 3 bases, J lost 10 bases, and 10 bases lay in between. This CDR3 is built from 12 residues. Germline V lookup: CDR1 KGHSH, CDR2 LQKENI.

The rearrangement uses TRBV12-3 or TRBV12-4 and TRBJ1-5; 7 nucleotides align to TRBD1. The J segment lost 10 bases and the V segment lost 6 bases, leaving 9 bases of the junction unmatched. This CDR3 spans 13 amino acids. CDR3 amino acids: CASRRTGLHPQHF. The CDR3 coding sequence is TGTGCCAGCAGACGGACAGGCCTCCATCCCCAGCATTTT.

This rearrangement joins TRBV11-2 to TRBJ2-5; D remains ambiguous. The germline V gene has CDR1 SGHAT and CDR2 FQNNGV. Trimming stripped 1 base from V and 4 bases from J, with 10 bases between. This CDR3 spans 14 amino acids. The CDR3 reads CASSLVGFPETQYF. In DNA form, the CDR3 reads TGTGCCAGCAGCTTAGTCGGCTTCCCAGAGACCCAGTACTTC.

This chain uses TRBV6-6 with TRBJ1-1; tentative D call: TRBD1 (5 bases). Per germline, CDR1 MNHNY and CDR2 SVGAGI (reference sequence). V was clipped by 0 bases and J by 0 bases, with 11 bases between them. The CDR3 covers 16 residues. CDR3 residues: CASSYSGLHLNTEAFF. In nucleotides, the CDR3 is TGTGCCAGCAGTTACTCGGGGCTACACTTGAACACTGAAGCTTTCTTT.

A single count supports this clone. The chain combines TRBV30 with TRBJ1-2, with a tentative D call TRBD1 (6 bases). CDR3 length: 11 residues. Germline V gives CDR1 GTSNPN, CDR2 SVGIG (reference sequence). The V and J ends lost 7 bases and 8 bases respectively, with 14 bases between them. CDR3 amino acids: CASPQGLGYTF. CDR3 nucleotides: TGTGCCTCGCCACAGGGTTTAGGCTACACCTTC.

J is TRBJ2-1 and V is TRBV4-2, with D possibly TRBD2 on 6 matching bases. Deletions cut 0 bases from V and 4 bases from J, with 13 bases between. Germline V gives CDR1 LGHNA, CDR2 YNFKEQ. The CDR3 sequence is 16 residues long. The CDR3 here is CASSQELEGLYNEQFF. CDR3 sequence (DNA): TGTGCCAGCAGCCAAGAGCTAGAGGGACTTTACAATGAGCAGTTCTTC.

The V call is TRBV5-6, the J call TRBJ2-5, with D hard to call. Germline V gene lookup returns CDR1 SGHDT and CDR2 YYEEEE. V was trimmed by 4 bases and J by 5 bases, leaving 24 bases between them. This CDR3 spans 17 amino acids. The CDR3 DNA follows: TGTGCCAGCAGCCGATTGTACCCTAAGGCAGGCAGGGAGACCCAGTACTTC. Protein product: CASSRLYPKAGRETQYF.

V usage is TRBV5-4 and J usage is TRBJ2-7; 9 bases are shared with TRBD1. J was trimmed by 2 bases and V by 3 bases; bases with no gene match: 3. The CDR3 is 14 amino acids. Germline CDR1 is SGHNT and CDR2 is YYREEE (reference sequence). The CDR3 spells CASSSRTGAYEQYF. The CDR3 DNA sequence: TGTGCCAGCAGCTCCAGGACAGGGGCCTACGAGCAGTACTTC. Using reference TRBV5-4 and TRBJ2-7 for the parts outside the CDR3, the full variable domain is ETGVTQSPTHLIKTRGQQVTLRCSSQSGHNTVSWYQQALGQGPQFIFQYYREEENGRGNFPPRFSGLQFPNYSSELNVNALELDDSALYLCASSSRTGAYEQYFGPGTRLTVT.

The J gene is TRBJ2-3, the V gene TRBV20-1; no reliable D call. Germline V CDR1 and CDR2: DFQATT, SNEGSKA (reference sequence). CDR3 length: 17 amino acids. Trimming pared 3 bases from V and 4 bases from J, leaving 23 bases between. The CDR3 sequence is CSASPPKTGLYADTQYF. Written as DNA, the CDR3 is TGCAGTGCTAGTCCCCCGAAAACTGGTCTCTATGCAGATACGCAGTATTTT.

V gene TRBV19 combines with J gene TRBJ1-2, with TRBD1 identical over 8 bases. The CDR3 is made up of 15 amino acids. The ends lost 2 bases at V and 8 bases at J; junction bases unmatched: 10. Per the germline V gene, CDR1 is LNHDA and CDR2 is SQIVND (reference sequence). The CDR3 protein is CASSILGTGEFGYTF. Here the CDR3 DNA reads TGTGCCAGTAGTATACTTGGGACAGGAGAATTCGGCTACACCTTC.

V and J are TRBV12-3 or TRBV12-4 and TRBJ1-4; no clear D. CDR3 length: 13 residues. V was clipped by 3 bases and J by 9 bases, with 11 bases between them. The CDR3 nucleotides are TGTGCCAGCAGTTTTTTAGGAAGTCAAAAACTGTTTTTT. Protein sequence: CASSFLGSQKLFF.

The chain carries TRBV6-5 and TRBJ1-5, with D hard to call. The germline CDR1 and CDR2 sequences are MNHEY and SVGAGI. Deletions cut 6 bases from V and 4 bases from J, with 16 bases between. The CDR3 has 15 amino acids. CDR3 DNA sequence: TGTGCCAGCAGACCGGGATCCACGGGAAATCAGCCCCAGCATTTT. Its protein is CASRPGSTGNQPQHF.

This sequence joins TRBV5-1 and TRBJ2-7; 7 bases line up with TRBD2. Germline V lookup: CDR1 SGHRS, CDR2 YFSETQ. This CDR3 is built from 16 residues. With V trimmed by 2 bases and J by 2 bases, 10 bases remained unmatched. DNA of the CDR3: TGCGCCAGCAGCTTAGGCGGGGGTCAGACCACCTACGAGCAGTACTTC. Translation gives CASSLGGGQTTYEQYF. Variable domain in full (rest from reference TRBV5-1 and TRBJ2-7): KAGVTQTPRYLIKTRGQQVTLSCSPISGHRSVSWYQQTPGQGLQFLFEYFSETQRNKGNFPGRFSGRQFSNSRSEMNVSTLELGDSALYLCASSLGGGQTTYEQYFGPGTRLTVT.

This clone was seen just once. The rearrangement joins TRBV30 to TRBJ1-1, with no clear D. The V end was cut by 4 bases, the J end by 2 bases, with 11 bases between. Germline assignment: CDR1 GTSNPN and CDR2 SVGIG (reference sequence). The CDR3 length is 13 residues. CDR3 region: CAWMIRLNTEAFF. The DNA of the CDR3 is TGTGCCTGGATGATCAGGTTAAACACTGAAGCTTTCTTT. Full variable domain (remainder filled in from reference TRBV30 and TRBJ1-1): SQTIHQWPATLVQPVGSPLSLECTVEGTSNPNLYWYRQAAGRGLQLLFYSVGIGQISSEVPQNLSASRPQDRQFILSSKKLLLSDSGFYLCAWMIRLNTEAFFGQGTRLTVV.

This chain links TRBV28 with TRBJ1-1; D is unclear. This CDR3 is 15 amino acids long. From germline, CDR1 is MDHEN and CDR2 SYDVKM. Trimming left V 3 bases short and J 1 base short, with 12 bases between. CDR3 coding DNA: TGTGCCAGCAGTTTTTTTTCCCTGAGGAACACTGAAGCTTTCTTT. This sequence encodes CASSFFSLRNTEAFF.

The chain has TRBV7-9 and TRBJ1-6, with D tentatively TRBD1 (6 bases). The CDR3 is 14 residues long. V was clipped by 1 base and J by 9 bases, with 10 bases between them. CDR1 and CDR2 from the germline V gene are SEHNR and FQNEAQ (reference sequence). For the CDR3, the DNA is TGTGCCAGCAGCTTAGAGGGGGGCGCTTCACCCCTCCACTTT. Protein: CASSLEGGASPLHF.

Concerning this clone itself: Its ends do not fully match the called genes, so a read error is possible. The chain carries TRBV7-7 and TRBJ2-7, with a weak D call TRBD1 (6 bases). Germline CDR1 is SSHAT and CDR2 is FNYEAQ (reference sequence). CDR3 size: 15 residues. The chain's CDR3 is CASSLGQGPSYEQYF. The DNA of the CDR3 is TGTGCTAGCAGCTTAGGCCAGGGGCCCTCCTACGAGCAGTACTTC.